The clone carrying this TCR beta chain occurred once. The sample is drawn from a study of cytomegalovirus exposure and HLA in healthy donors. 60 Vbeta and 13 Jbeta primers were used in PCR. Some clones are missing from TCRdb's copy, which holds only in-frame ones; the method was immunoSEQ multiplex PCR. The sample contains about 200,000 clones, 70% to 90% of which appear only once. Germline V gene data show CDR1 as SGHRS and CDR2 as YFSETQ. V was clipped by 4 bases and J by 7 bases; unmatched bases: 6. The CDR3 has 16 amino acids. The sample consisted of PBMCs. The genes are TRBV5-1 and TRBJ2-1, with 15 positions matching TRBD2. This receptor was obtained from a woman younger than 45 in good health and CMV-seronegative. The CDR3 nucleotides are TGCGCCAGCAGCCTTGGGACTAGCGGGGGGATGAATGAGCAGTTCTTC. This sequence encodes CASSLGTSGGMNEQFF.